Following are 18 T cell receptor beta chains from one sample sequenced in a study of Ad26.COV2.S vaccination and SARS-CoV-2 variants. The data were produced by immunoSEQ multiplex PCR, yet TCRdb's version contains in-frame clones alone and is incomplete. The data show hundreds of thousands of clones, with more than 80% seen just once and about 1.5% held by the top ten. Specified treatment: over 15 received Ad26.COV2.S at low or high dose, single or two shots; 5 received placebo; per-sample allocation not given. Vaccine and placebo recipients were sampled on day 63 after the first injection. Here the sequenced sample was peripheral blood, taken in a trial of Ad26.COV2.S vaccine versus placebo. These receptors all come from a person aged 18 to 59 who received the Ad26.COV2.S COVID-19 vaccine or a placebo.

The chain carries TRBV11-2 and TRBJ2-5; 10 bases are shared with TRBD2. The CDR3 is 15 residues long. The junction had 7 bases not matched to a gene; V was cut back by 5 bases and J by 4 bases. The germline V gene has CDR1 SGHAT and CDR2 FQNNGV. Here the CDR3 DNA reads TGTGCCAGCAGCCCTCTCACTAGCGGGGTAGAGACCCAGTACTTC. Protein sequence: CASSPLTSGVETQYF.

The chain is built from TRBV4-3 and TRBJ1-4; D gene unclear. Germline-derived CDR1 and CDR2 are LGHNA and YSLEER. Trimming left V 4 bases short and J 0 bases short, with 9 bases between. The CDR3 totals 15 residues. The CDR3 region is CASSRGRTTNEKLFF. For the CDR3, the DNA is TGCGCCAGCAGCCGAGGACGGACAACTAATGAAAAACTGTTTTTT.

Concerning this clone: Other DNA sequences of this sample code for an identical CDR3. This sequence joins TRBV2 and TRBJ2-1; 13 nucleotides line up with TRBD2. V lost 1 base to trimming and J lost 8 bases; unmatched junction nucleotides: 2. Germline V lookup: CDR1 SNHLY, CDR2 FYNNEI. This CDR3 region has 15 residues. As DNA, the CDR3 is TGTGCCAGCAGTGAAGGGACTAGCGGGAGACATGAGCAGTTCTTC. Translation gives CASSEGTSGRHEQFF. Together with reference TRBV2 and TRBJ2-1, the CDR3 gives the full variable domain: EPEVTQTPSHQVTQMGQEVILRCVPISNHLYFYWYRQILGQKVEFLVSFYNNEISEKSEIFDDQFSVERPDGSNFTLKIRSTKLEDSAMYFCASSEGTSGRHEQFFGPGTRLTVL.

The chain combines TRBV5-1 with TRBJ1-1, with D perhaps matching TRBD1 (5 bases). In germline, CDR1 is SGHRS, CDR2 YFSETQ. Trimming shortened V by 0 bases and J by 4 bases, and 13 bases separated the two germline ends. CDR3 size: 15 residues. The CDR3 region is CASSLAGGSGTEAFF. The CDR3 DNA sequence: TGCGCCAGCAGCTTGGCCGGGGGGAGCGGCACTGAAGCTTTCTTT.

The chain couples TRBV5-6 to TRBJ2-7; maybe TRBD1 (6 bases). Between the trimmed V and J ends, which lost 1 base and 0 bases, there was a span of 14 bases. The CDR3 totals 16 residues. Germline assignment: CDR1 SGHDT and CDR2 YYEEEE. DNA for the CDR3: TGTGCCAGCAGCTTGATAACAGGGTACCCCTCCTACGAGCAGTACTTC. It specifies CASSLITGYPSYEQYF.

The V gene is TRBV6-6, the J gene TRBJ1-3; 10 nucleotides match TRBD1. The germline V gene has CDR1 MNHNY and CDR2 SVGAGI (reference sequence). The CDR3 spans 15 residues. With V trimmed by 0 bases and J by 6 bases, 2 bases remained unmatched. The CDR3 DNA is TGTGCCAGCAGTTACTCGACAGGGGGCAAAAACACCATATATTTT. Protein product: CASSYSTGGKNTIYF.

This clone was seen a single time. The rearrangement joins TRBV10-3 to TRBJ2-6; D gene unclear. The CDR3 runs to 16 residues. The germline gives CDR1 ENHRY, CDR2 SYGVKD. V was cut by 3 bases and J by 1 base, with 10 bases left in between. For the CDR3, the DNA is TGTGCCATCAGTGACCCAGCAGAGTCTGGGGCCAACGTCCTGACTTTC. This gives the protein CAISDPAESGANVLTF.

This clone was observed once. The V and J genes are TRBV27 and TRBJ2-5; 11 nucleotides agree with TRBD1. This CDR3 has 14 residues. CDR1 MNHEY and CDR2 SMNVEV come from the germline V gene (reference sequence). V lost 3 bases to trimming and J lost 5 bases; unmatched junction nucleotides: 2. This CDR3 reads CASSFRTGGETQYF. CDR3 coding DNA: TGTGCCAGCAGTTTCCGGACAGGGGGCGAGACCCAGTACTTC.

CDR3 residues: CASSVGQGGKAFF. The CDR3 DNA reads as TGTGCCAGCAGCGTAGGACAGGGAGGAAAAGCTTTCTTT. J is TRBJ1-1 and V is TRBV9; 7 nucleotides agree with TRBD1. V lost 0 bases and J lost 9; bases outside the gene matches: 5. The CDR3 covers 13 residues. Germline assignment: CDR1 SGDLS and CDR2 YYNGEE.

The chain recombines TRBV24-1 with TRBJ2-7; D may be TRBD2 (6 bases). CDR1 is KGHDR and CDR2 is SFDVKD in the germline V gene. There are 15 residues in the CDR3. The V end was cut by 4 bases, the J end by 1 base, with 13 bases between. CDR3 coding DNA: TGTGCCACCAGTGACCCGGGGGAAAGGTCCTACGAGCAGTACTTC. Amino acids: CATSDPGERSYEQYF.

J is TRBJ1-5 and V is TRBV5-6; D not certain. The germline V gene has CDR1 SGHDT and CDR2 YYEEEE. Between the trimmed V and J ends, which lost 2 bases and 1 base, there was a span of 10 bases. CDR3 length equals 15 residues. As DNA, the CDR3 is TGTGCCAGCAGCTTACGGCGTATCAGCAATCAGCCCCAGCATTTT. The encoded protein is CASSLRRISNQPQHF.

The rearrangement joins TRBV11-3 to TRBJ2-1, with D perhaps matching TRBD1 (6 bases). CDR3 size: 14 residues. V dropped 3 bases and J dropped 7 bases, with 13 bases sitting between them. Germline-derived CDR1 and CDR2 are SGHNT and YENEEA. DNA of the CDR3: TGTGCCAGCAGCTTGGACAGCTCTATAAATGAGCAGTTCTTC. This translates into CASSLDSSINEQFF.

This chain connects TRBV5-1 to TRBJ2-3, with 7 bases aligning to TRBD2. Germline CDR1 SGHRS, CDR2 YFSETQ. The CDR3 totals 16 residues. The V gene end was trimmed by 3 bases and the J gene end by 1 base; junction bases not matched to a gene: 8. CDR3 residues: CASSWGLSGGTDTQYF. Here the CDR3 DNA reads TGCGCCAGCAGCTGGGGACTAAGCGGGGGCACAGATACGCAGTATTTT.

This clone is a singleton in its sample. CDR3 region: CASSYDRENWNEQFF. In nucleotides, the CDR3 is TGTGCCAGCAGTTACGATCGGGAGAATTGGAATGAGCAGTTCTTC. The chain has TRBV6-5 and TRBJ2-1, with D possibly TRBD2 on 6 matching bases. Trimming took 2 bases from V and 7 from J, leaving 15 bases between them. The CDR3 has 15 amino acids. CDR1 is MNHEY, CDR2 SVGAGI, per germline.

The rearrangement uses TRBV3-1 (or the pseudogene TRBV3-2) and TRBJ2-2; the match to TRBD2 covers 7 bases. Germline CDR1 is LGHDT and CDR2 is YNNKEL (reference sequence). CDR3 length: 15 residues. J was trimmed by 4 bases and V by 4 bases; bases with no gene match: 6. The CDR3 region is CASSPAGVFTGELFF. In DNA form, the CDR3 reads TGTGCCAGCAGCCCCGCGGGAGTGTTCACCGGGGAGCTGTTTTTT.

The chain has TRBV21-1 and TRBJ2-2; the DNA was not compared with TRBD2, the D call given in the table. TRBV21-1 is labeled a pseudogene. The CDR3 runs to 22 residues. CDR3 sequence reads: CASSTSAIRTSGRASDTGELFF. The CDR3 nucleotides read TGTGCCAGCAGCACATCGGCAATTAGGACTAGCGGGAGGGCCTCGGACACCGGGGAGCTGTTTTTT.

V gene TRBV3-1 (or the pseudogene TRBV3-2) combines with J gene TRBJ2-5; D not resolved. The V gene lost 0 bases and the J gene lost 9 bases, with 11 bases spanning the gap. This CDR3 has 13 residues. Germline V gives CDR1 LGHDT, CDR2 YNNKEL (reference sequence). The CDR3 loop is CASSQEDWQAQYF. CDR3 in DNA: TGTGCCAGCAGCCAAGAAGATTGGCAGGCCCAGTACTTC.

The chain has TRBV7-2 and TRBJ2-1, with TRBD1 as a possible D gene (5 bases). Germline V gene lookup returns CDR1 SGHTA and CDR2 FQGNSA. The CDR3 totals 15 residues. Trimming left V 0 bases short and J 4 bases short, with 10 bases between. CDR3 sequence (DNA): TGTGCCAGCAGCTTAGCTAGGGGAATATACAATGAGCAGTTCTTC. Protein sequence: CASSLARGIYNEQFF.